This entry features one T cell receptor (beta chain) sequence. No cognate antigen has been identified for it. Base qualities are missing; no much larger clone stands one base away. Whole blood was collected in K2EDTA tubes by collaborating institutions according to the institutions' own protocols. For TCRbeta analysis, collaborator samples were shipped as frozen whole blood, as isolated PBMCs, or as DNA extracted from either sample type. TCRbeta CDR3 regions were amplified from genomic DNA using the immunoSEQ Assay, a bias-controlled multiplex PCR. In the paper's pipeline: The number of nucleated cells in each sample was estimated by amplification of reference gene primers within the assay. To quantify the absolute abundance of each unique TCRbeta CDR3 rearrangement, sequence reads were collapsed and filtered. For each sample, productive Simpson clonality was calculated by taking the square root of Simpson's diversity index across productive rearrangements. TCRdb provides this immuneACCESS table in a form limited to in-frame rearrangements. Some clones are lacking; in checked studies, under half of them reflect an unresolved V gene, and why the rest are absent is not known. V, J and clone size were drawn from that table, and D and trimming were deduced from the DNA. The sample table lists 40,000 or so clones, 88% of them with a count of one. Approximately 15% of the sample rests with the top ten.

These data come from a study of blood T cell repertoires in COVID-19 (TCRdb year 2020). With respect to the entire study: The collaborator samples originated in the United States, Italy and Spain and spanned the acute and convalescent phases of COVID-19. The sample metadata nearly always contained a de-identified subject ID, COVID-19 status, age in years and sex. HLA class I and class II types, where available, came from metadata supplied by the sample provider rather than from assay-based typing. The repertoires were released in a freely available public database meant as a resource for research on the immune response to SARS-CoV-2. The prospective study material was composed of cDNA or gDNA derived from T cells, B-cell-depleted T cells, or PBMCs. Deeply sampled blood TCRbeta repertoires from subjects exposed to, actively infected with, or recovered from COVID-19 were included in the dataset. Samples were obtained from the ongoing ImmuneRACE study (first 160 participants) and from 1,000 to 1,500 subjects provided by 6 global collaborators. Here is what the overall study found, with its caveats: How much clinical and demographic metadata was included differed by source and by participant, and the metadata was provided uncurated.

Trimming leaves V shorter by 5 bases and J shorter by 6 bases, with the junction holding 18 bases beyond the gene matches. The CDR3 measures 17 amino acids from cysteine to phenylalanine. Only the CDR3 portion is preserved as DNA: 51 bases, with reading frame beginning at the first base. Per the germline V gene (reference sequence), SEHNR is the CDR1 and FQNEAQ is the CDR2. This sequence was found in a human donor in a cohort sampled during active COVID-19. The chain uses TRBV7-9 and TRBJ1-1, and TRBD1 matches 7 of the central bases. Sequenced input: peripheral blood. The sequenced DNA: TGTGCCAGCAGCATACCACAGGGGCTTACCCATGGCGCTGAAGCTTTCTTT. Translated, it gives CASSIPQGLTHGAEAFF.